This T cell receptor beta chain emerged from a study of cytomegalovirus exposure and HLA in healthy donors. From germline, CDR1 is MDHEN and CDR2 SYDVKM. This CDR3 comprises 14 residues. The V and J ends lost 7 bases and 7 bases, in that order; junction bases with no gene match: 12. With regard to this clone: What it recognizes is unknown.

Whole-study findings and limits: In a later analysis, CMV-associated beta chains were mostly HLA-associated, it appeared. Reports indicated that the classifier achieved high specificity and sensitivity in diagnosing cytomegalovirus status.

In the PCR, 60 Vbeta and 13 Jbeta primers were used. Measured with immunoSEQ multiplex PCR; TCRdb has only the in-frame clones, and not every one. The table lists about 110,000 clones. The receptor's source is a man in his thirties or forties in good health and CMV-seronegative. Sequences were obtained from PBMCs. This chain joins TRBV28 and TRBJ2-5; 7 bases match TRBD1. This CDR3 is CASIATGTPRTQYF. CDR3 DNA: TGTGCCAGCATTGCGACAGGGACCCCCAGGACCCAGTACTTC.